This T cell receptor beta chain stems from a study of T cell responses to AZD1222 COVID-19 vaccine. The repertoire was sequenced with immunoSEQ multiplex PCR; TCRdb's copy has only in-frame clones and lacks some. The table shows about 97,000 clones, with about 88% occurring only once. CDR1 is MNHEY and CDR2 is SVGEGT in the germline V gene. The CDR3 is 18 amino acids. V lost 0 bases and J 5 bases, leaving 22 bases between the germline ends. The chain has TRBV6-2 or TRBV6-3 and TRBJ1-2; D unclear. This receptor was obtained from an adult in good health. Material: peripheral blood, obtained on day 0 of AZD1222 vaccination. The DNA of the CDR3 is TGTGCCAGCAGTTACTCGATGGAGTTGCCGGGAGATTGGTATGGCTACACCTTC. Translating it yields CASSYSMELPGDWYGYTF.